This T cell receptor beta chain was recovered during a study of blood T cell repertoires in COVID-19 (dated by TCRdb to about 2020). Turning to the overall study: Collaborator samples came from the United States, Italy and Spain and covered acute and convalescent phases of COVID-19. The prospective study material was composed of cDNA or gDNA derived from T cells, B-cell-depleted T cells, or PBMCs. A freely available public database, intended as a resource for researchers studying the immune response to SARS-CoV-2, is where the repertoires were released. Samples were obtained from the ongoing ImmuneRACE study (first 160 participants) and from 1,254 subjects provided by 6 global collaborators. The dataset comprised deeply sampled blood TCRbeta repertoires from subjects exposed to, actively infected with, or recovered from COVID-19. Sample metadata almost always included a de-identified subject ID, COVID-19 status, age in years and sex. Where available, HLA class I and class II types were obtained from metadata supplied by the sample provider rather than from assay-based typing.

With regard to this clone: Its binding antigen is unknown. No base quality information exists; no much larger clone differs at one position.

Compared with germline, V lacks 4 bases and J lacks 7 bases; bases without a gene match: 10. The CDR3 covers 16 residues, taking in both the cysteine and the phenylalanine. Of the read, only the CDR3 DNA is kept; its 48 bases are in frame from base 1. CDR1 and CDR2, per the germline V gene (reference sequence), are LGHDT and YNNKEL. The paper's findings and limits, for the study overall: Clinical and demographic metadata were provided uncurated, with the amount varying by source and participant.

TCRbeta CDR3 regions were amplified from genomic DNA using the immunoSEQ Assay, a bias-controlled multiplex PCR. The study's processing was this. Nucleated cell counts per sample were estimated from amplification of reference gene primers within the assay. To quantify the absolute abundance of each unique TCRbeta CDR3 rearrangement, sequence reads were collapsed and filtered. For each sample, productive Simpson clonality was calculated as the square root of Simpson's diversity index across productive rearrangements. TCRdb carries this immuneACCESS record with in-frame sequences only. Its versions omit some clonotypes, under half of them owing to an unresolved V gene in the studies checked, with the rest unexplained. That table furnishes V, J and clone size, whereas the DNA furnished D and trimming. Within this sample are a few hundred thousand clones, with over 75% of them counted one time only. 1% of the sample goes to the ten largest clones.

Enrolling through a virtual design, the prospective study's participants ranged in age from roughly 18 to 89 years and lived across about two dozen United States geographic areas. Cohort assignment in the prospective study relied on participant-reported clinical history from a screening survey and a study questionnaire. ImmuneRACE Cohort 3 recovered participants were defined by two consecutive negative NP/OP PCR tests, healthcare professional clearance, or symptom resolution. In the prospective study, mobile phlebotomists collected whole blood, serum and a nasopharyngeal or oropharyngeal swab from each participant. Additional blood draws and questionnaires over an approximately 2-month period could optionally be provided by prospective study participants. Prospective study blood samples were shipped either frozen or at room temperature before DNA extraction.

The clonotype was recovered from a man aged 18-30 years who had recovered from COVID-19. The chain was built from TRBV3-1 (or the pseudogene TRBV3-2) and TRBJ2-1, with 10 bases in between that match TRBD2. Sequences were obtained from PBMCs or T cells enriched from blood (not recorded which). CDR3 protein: CASSPRGAGGLNEQFF. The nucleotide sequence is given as TGTGCCAGCAGCCCCCGGGGAGCGGGGGGGTTGAATGAGCAGTTCTTC.